The rows below give T cell receptor beta chains drawn from one sample of a study of control samples from healthy donors and cancer patients. TCRdb keeps only in-frame clones here, not all; method: immunoSEQ multiplex PCR. The sample has around 100,000 clones, 75% to 90% seen once. The sequenced sample consisted of PBMCs. The receptors derive from a man between 60 and 75 years old with lung cancer. Both conserved end residues are part of each CDR3. A D gene is named only where the DNA matches it firmly. Part of the rows lack a size; the others show once, few, many or a class for expanded clones.

>-|few|TRBJ1-2|TRBV19
CASSTTAGGVYGYTF
TGTGCCAGTAGTACCACGGCCGGGGGGGTATATGGCTACACCTTC
>-|few|TRBJ1-2|TRBV2
CASSETLGWDGYTF
TGTGCCAGCAGTGAAACCTTGGGGTGGGATGGCTACACCTTC
>-|-|TRBJ1-1|TRBV7-3
CASSLTFQGENTEAFF
TGTGCCAGCAGCTTAACCTTCCAGGGCGAGAACACTGAAGCTTTCTTT
>-|-|TRBJ1-3|TRBV3-1/TRBV3-2
CASSHPYSASGNTIYF
TGTGCCAGCAGCCACCCCTACAGTGCCTCTGGAAACACCATATATTTT
>TRBD2|-|TRBJ2-3|TRBV5-1
CASSPAGTSGGATDTQYF
TGCGCCAGCAGCCCCGCCGGGACTAGCGGGGGGGCCACAGATACGCAGTATTTT
>-|-|TRBJ2-5|TRBV19
CASSRGGAGGAETQYF
TGTGCCAGTAGCAGAGGGGGGGCCGGTGGAGCGGAGACCCAGTACTTC
>TRBD1|many|TRBJ1-2|TRBV29-1
CSVEEGGRGYGYTF
TGCAGCGTTGAAGAAGGGGGCAGGGGATATGGCTACACCTTC
>TRBD1|-|TRBJ1-5|TRBV19
CASSIVQGASQPQHF
TGTGCCAGTAGTATAGTGCAGGGGGCGAGTCAGCCCCAGCATTTT
>TRBD1|-|TRBJ2-4|TRBV4-1
CASSPAGTGGANIQYF
TGCGCCAGCAGCCCTGCCGGGACAGGGGGCGCCAACATTCAGTACTTC
>TRBD1|once|TRBJ1-5|TRBV10-2
CASSESTGEDQPQHF
TGCGCCAGCAGTGAGTCGACAGGGGAGGACCAGCCCCAGCATTTT